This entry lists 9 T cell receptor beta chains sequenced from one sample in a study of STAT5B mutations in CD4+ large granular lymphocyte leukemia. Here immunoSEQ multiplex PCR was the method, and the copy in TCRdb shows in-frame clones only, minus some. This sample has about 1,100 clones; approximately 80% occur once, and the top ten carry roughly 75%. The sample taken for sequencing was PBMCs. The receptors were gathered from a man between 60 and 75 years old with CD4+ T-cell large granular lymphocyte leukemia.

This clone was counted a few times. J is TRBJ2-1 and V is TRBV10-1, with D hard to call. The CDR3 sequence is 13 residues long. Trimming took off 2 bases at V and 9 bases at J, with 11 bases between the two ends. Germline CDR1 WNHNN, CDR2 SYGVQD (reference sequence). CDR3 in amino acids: CASSERSYGEQFF. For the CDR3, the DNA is TGCGCCAGCAGTGAGCGGTCGTACGGTGAGCAGTTCTTC.

CDR3 nucleotide sequence: TGTGCCAGCAGTTTTCTCCAGGGGTTGGCAGATACGCAGTATTTT. This codes for CASSFLQGLADTQYF. J is TRBJ2-3 and V is TRBV28; the D gene is possibly TRBD1 (6 bases). The V end was cut by 3 bases, the J end by 4 bases, with 14 bases between. Germline lookup yields CDR1 MDHEN and CDR2 SYDVKM. This CDR3 comprises 15 residues.

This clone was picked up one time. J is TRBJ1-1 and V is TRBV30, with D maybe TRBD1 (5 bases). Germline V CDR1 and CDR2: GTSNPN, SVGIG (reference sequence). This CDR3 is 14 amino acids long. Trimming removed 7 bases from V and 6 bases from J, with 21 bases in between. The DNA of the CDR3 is TGTGCCTCATCAATGGGGGTAGTCAGCCCTGAAGCTTTCTTT. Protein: CASSMGVVSPEAFF.

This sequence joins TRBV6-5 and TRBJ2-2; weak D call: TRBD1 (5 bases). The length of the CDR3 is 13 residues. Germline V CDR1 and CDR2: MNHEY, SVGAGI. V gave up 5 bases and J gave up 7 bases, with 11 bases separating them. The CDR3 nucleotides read TGTGCCAGCAGTCTCAGGGATAACGGGGAGCTGTTTTTT. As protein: CASSLRDNGELFF.

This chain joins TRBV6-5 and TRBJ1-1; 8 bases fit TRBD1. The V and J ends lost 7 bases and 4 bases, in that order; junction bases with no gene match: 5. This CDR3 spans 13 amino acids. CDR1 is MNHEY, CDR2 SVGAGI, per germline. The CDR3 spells CASNRQGSTEAFF. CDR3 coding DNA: TGTGCCAGCAACAGACAGGGGAGCACTGAAGCTTTCTTT.

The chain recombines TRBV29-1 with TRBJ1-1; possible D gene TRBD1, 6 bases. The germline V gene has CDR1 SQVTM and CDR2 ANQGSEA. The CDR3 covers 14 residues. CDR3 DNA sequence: TGCAGTGTTTCGGGGGGGACACTGAACACTGAAGCTTTCTTT. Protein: CSVSGGTLNTEAFF.

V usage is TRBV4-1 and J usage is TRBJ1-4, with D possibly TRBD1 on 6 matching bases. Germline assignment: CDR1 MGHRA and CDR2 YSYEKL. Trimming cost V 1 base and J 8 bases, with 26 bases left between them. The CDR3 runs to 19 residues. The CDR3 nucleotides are TGCGCCAGCAGCCAAGTGGAGGGGGAGGACATACTTACGGGGGAAAAACTGTTTTTT. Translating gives CASSQVEGEDILTGEKLFF.

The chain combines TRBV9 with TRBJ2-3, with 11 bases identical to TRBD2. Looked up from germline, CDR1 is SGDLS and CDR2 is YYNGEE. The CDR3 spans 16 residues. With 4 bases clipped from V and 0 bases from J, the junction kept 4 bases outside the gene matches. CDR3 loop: CASSLAGGSSTDTQYF. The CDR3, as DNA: TGTGCCAGCAGCCTAGCGGGGGGCTCTAGCACAGATACGCAGTATTTT.

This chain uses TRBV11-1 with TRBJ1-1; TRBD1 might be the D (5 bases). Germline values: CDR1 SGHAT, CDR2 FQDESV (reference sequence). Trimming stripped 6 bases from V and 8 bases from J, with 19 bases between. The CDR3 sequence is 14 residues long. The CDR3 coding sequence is TGTGCCAGCAGTCGCACAGGTTCTCGGTCCGAAGCTTTCTTT. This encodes CASSRTGSRSEAFF.